These 10 T cell receptor beta chains were sequenced from one sample in a study of T cell responses to AZD1222 COVID-19 vaccine. Measured with immunoSEQ multiplex PCR; TCRdb has only the in-frame clones, and not every one. The table includes 150,000 or so clones, more than 80% detected once. The input for sequencing was peripheral blood, taken on day 0 of AZD1222 vaccination. These receptors were taken from an adult in good health.

The chain recombines TRBV7-9 with TRBJ1-1, with TRBD1 identical over 8 bases. V lost 2 bases and J lost 0; bases outside the gene matches: 11. The CDR3 spans 18 residues. In germline, CDR1 is SEHNR, CDR2 FQNEAQ (reference sequence). CDR3 region: CASSLYGQGARMNTEAFF. The DNA for the CDR3 is TGTGCCAGCAGCTTATATGGTCAGGGGGCGAGAATGAACACTGAAGCTTTCTTT.

The table lists this clone with a few counts. The chain is built from TRBV9 and TRBJ1-4; a weak D match, TRBD1 (6 bases). CDR3 length equals 14 residues. Per the germline V gene, CDR1 is SGDLS and CDR2 is YYNGEE. With 3 bases removed from V and 2 bases from J, the gap between germline ends came to 8 bases. The CDR3 nucleotides read TGTGCCAGCAGCGGGACAGAGACTAATGAAAAACTGTTTTTT. It encodes CASSGTETNEKLFF. The whole variable domain, remainder taken from reference TRBV9 and TRBJ1-4, is DSGVTQTPKHLITATGQRVTLRCSPRSGDLSVYWYQQSLDQGLQFLIQYYNGEERAKGNILERFSAQQFPDLHSELNLSSLELGDSALYFCASSGTETNEKLFFGSGTQLSVL.

This clone was counted between two and nine times. The gene calls are TRBV27 and TRBJ1-5; possible D gene TRBD1, 5 bases. This CDR3 comprises 13 residues. The ends were cut back, 3 bases at V and 8 bases at J, with 11 bases in the middle. Germline V gives CDR1 MNHEY, CDR2 SMNVEV (reference sequence). The CDR3 coding sequence is TGTGCCAGCAGTTTGAGGGGATACGAGCCCCAGCATTTT. Amino acid sequence: CASSLRGYEPQHF.

V usage is TRBV29-1 and J usage is TRBJ2-7; 8 bases are a match to TRBD2. The length of the CDR3 is 13 residues. V gave up 7 bases and J gave up 2 bases; unmatched junction bases: 7. The germline V gene encodes CDR1 SQVTM and CDR2 ANQGSEA. CDR3 DNA: TGCAGCGCCCTCGGGGGGGTTACCTACGAGCAGTACTTC. The encoded protein is CSALGGVTYEQYF.

V is TRBV11-2 and J is TRBJ2-2; 8 bases are a match to TRBD1. This CDR3 is built from 15 residues. The J segment lost 9 bases and the V segment lost 2 bases, leaving 8 bases of the junction unmatched. CDR1 and CDR2 from the germline V gene are SGHAT and FQNNGV. The CDR3 sequence is CASSLLKGQGRELFF. The CDR3 DNA follows: TGTGCCAGCAGCTTATTGAAAGGACAGGGTCGGGAGCTGTTTTTT. The variable domain in full, with the rest retrieved from reference TRBV11-2 and TRBJ2-2, is EAGVAQSPRYKIIEKRQSVAFWCNPISGHATLYWYQQILGQGPKLLIQFQNNGVVDDSQLPKDRFSAERLKGVDSTLKIQPAKLEDSAVYLCASSLLKGQGRELFFGEGSRLTVL.

This chain uses TRBV6-6 with TRBJ2-4; no firm D call. Trimming took 5 bases from V and 9 from J, leaving 11 bases between them. CDR1 is MNHNY and CDR2 is SVGAGI in the germline V gene (reference sequence). CDR3 length: 12 residues. The CDR3 loop is CASSVIHGIQYF. As DNA, the CDR3 is TGTGCCAGCAGTGTCATTCATGGCATTCAGTACTTC.

The V and J genes are TRBV24-1 and TRBJ1-1, with D perhaps matching TRBD1 (5 bases). The CDR3 runs 16 residues. Germline V gene sequence: CDR1 KGHDR, CDR2 SFDVKD. V was shortened by 3 bases and J by 0 bases, with 13 bases between the two germline ends. CDR3 in amino acids: CATSDAAGPMNTEAFF. For the CDR3, the DNA is TGTGCCACCAGTGATGCCGCGGGACCGATGAACACTGAAGCTTTCTTT.

The chain uses TRBV7-2 and TRBJ2-5; 10 bases map to TRBD2. The V and J ends lost 0 bases and 7 bases, in that order; junction bases with no gene match: 8. CDR1 is SGHTA, CDR2 FQGNSA, per germline. This CDR3 is built from 16 residues. CDR3 residues: CASSLARLAGVRTQYF. The DNA of the CDR3 is TGTGCCAGCAGCTTAGCGAGGCTAGCGGGAGTCCGGACCCAGTACTTC.

The rearrangement uses TRBV27 and TRBJ2-7; D unresolved. This CDR3 region has 11 residues. CDR1 and CDR2 from the germline V gene are MNHEY and SMNVEV (reference sequence). V dropped 10 bases and J dropped 0 bases, with 7 bases sitting between them. The CDR3, as DNA: TGTGCCACACGGCTCTCCTACGAGCAGTACTTC. It yields the protein CATRLSYEQYF.

J is TRBJ2-5 and V is TRBV18; 10 bases line up with TRBD1. The CDR3 spans 15 residues. Per germline, CDR1 KGHSH and CDR2 LQKENI. Unmatched junction bases numbered 6, after V lost 4 bases and J lost 4 bases. The CDR3 nucleotides are TGTGCCAGCTCACTAGACAGGGGGCGAGTAGAGACCCAGTACTTC. It encodes CASSLDRGRVETQYF.